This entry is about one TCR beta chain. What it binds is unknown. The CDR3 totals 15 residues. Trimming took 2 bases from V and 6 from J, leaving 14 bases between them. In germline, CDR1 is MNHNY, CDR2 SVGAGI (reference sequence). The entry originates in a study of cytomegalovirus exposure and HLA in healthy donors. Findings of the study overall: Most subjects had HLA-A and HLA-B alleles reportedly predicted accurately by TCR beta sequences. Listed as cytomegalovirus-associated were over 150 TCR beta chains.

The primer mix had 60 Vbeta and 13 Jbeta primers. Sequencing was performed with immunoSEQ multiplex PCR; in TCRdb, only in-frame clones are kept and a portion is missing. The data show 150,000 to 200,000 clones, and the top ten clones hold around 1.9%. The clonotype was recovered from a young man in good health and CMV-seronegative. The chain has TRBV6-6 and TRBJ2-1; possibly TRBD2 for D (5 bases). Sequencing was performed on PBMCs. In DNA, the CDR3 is TGTGCCAGCAGTTACATCGGGGAAAGGGTCAATGAGCAGTTCTTC. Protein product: CASSYIGERVNEQFF.